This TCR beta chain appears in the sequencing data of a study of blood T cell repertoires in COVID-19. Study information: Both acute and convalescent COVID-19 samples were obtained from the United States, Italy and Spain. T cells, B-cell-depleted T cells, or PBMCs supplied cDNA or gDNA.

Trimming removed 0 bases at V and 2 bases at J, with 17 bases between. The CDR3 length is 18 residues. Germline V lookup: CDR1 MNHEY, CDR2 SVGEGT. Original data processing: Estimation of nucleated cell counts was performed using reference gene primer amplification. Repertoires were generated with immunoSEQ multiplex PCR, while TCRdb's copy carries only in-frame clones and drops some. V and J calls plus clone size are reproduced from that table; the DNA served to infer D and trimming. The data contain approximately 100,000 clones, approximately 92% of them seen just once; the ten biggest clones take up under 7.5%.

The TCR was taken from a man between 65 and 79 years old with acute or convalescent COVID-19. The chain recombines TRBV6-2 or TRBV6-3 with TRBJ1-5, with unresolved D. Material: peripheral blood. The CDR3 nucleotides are TGTGCCAGCAGTTACTCGAGAGCAGCGGCCGGACGCAATCAGCCCCAGCATTTT. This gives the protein CASSYSRAAAGRNQPQHF.